This TCR beta chain was obtained from a study of T cell responses to AZD1222 COVID-19 vaccine listed by TCRdb under 2021. For the study in its entirety: A total of just over 230 trial participants underwent TCR sequencing, of whom around 200 received two doses of AZD1222 and roughly 25 received two doses of the MenACWY control vaccine. Trial participants were enrolled into age subgroups of 18-55, 56-69 and 70-plus years, which contained roughly 140, 27 and 60 TCR-sequenced participants, respectively.

V loses 0 bases of germline sequence and J loses 5 bases, and the interval between the two ends is 14 bases. Its CDR3 holds 15 amino acids, cysteine through phenylalanine. Left in the record is the CDR3 DNA by itself, 45 bases read in frame from the first base. Sequences GTSNPN (CDR1) and SVGIG (CDR2) are obtained from the germline V gene (reference sequence). The time point label for this specimen denotes: about 28 days (+/-7) after the second vaccine dose. Reading the label with the study, this specimen's treatment or condition is: meningococcal conjugate vaccine given as trial control. Vaccinee samples were obtained from the UK trials COV001 and COV002, which included a single-blind randomized controlled phase 2/3 trial of AZD1222 (ChAdOx1 nCoV-19) in healthy adults. For TCRbeta chain sequencing, PBMC samples from trial participants were taken at day 0 and at day 28 after the second dose. With regard to this clone: The antigen this receptor binds is unknown. There are no base qualities to consult, and no much larger clone falls within one base.

The full study reports these points: Spike-specific TCR breadth and depth rose significantly after two AZD1222 doses compared with day 0 and with MenACWY recipients. Because no day 14 peak-response samples were available, the repertoires could be characterized only after the peak T cell response. The 56-69-year group was small, and its depth increase did not reach significance, likely because of low power. Nearly half of unique spike-specific TCRs reportedly recognized epitopes outside regions mutated in the B.1.351 and B.1.1.7 variants. Conclusions about previously exposed vaccinees were limited because only six AZD1222 recipients were SARS-CoV-2 seropositive at baseline. The vaccine-associated CD4 TCRs covered the entire spike protein, and the dominant responses fell in regions 160-218 and 743-854. Most participants were white British and females outnumbered males, and the authors suggested that clonal diversity may have been underestimated.

The CDR3 regions of human TCRbeta chains were subjected to immunosequencing. The authors processed their data as follows. Repertoire TCRs were checked for matches against a reference library of SARS-CoV-2-specific TCRs that had been generated using the MIRA antigen-specificity platform. Breadth was defined as the fraction of unique TCRs that were SARS-CoV-2-associated, and depth was defined as the fraction of total T cells that were SARS-CoV-2-associated. Using the MIRA data, every spike-specific TCR was mapped to the spike region that the TCR reacted to and assigned to either a CD4 or a CD8 class. Log10-transformed breadth and depth values were compared by one-way ANOVA with Sidak's multiple comparisons tests. TCRdb took over this immuneACCESS table, retaining in-frame rearrangements with V and J assigned. Such tables are incomplete; in checked studies, under half of the missing clones stem from an unresolved V gene, and the remainder is unexplained. V, J and clone size are those of that table, while D and trimming were read from the DNA. The sample table lists some 150,000 clones, more than 80% of them with a count of one. Roughly 4% of the sample belongs to the ten largest clones.

This TCR was sampled from an adult who received the MenACWY meningococcal vaccine as a control. Sequencing was performed on peripheral blood, taken 28 days after the second dose of the MenACWY control vaccine. This receptor chain uses TRBV30 and TRBJ2-1; the D gene is unclear. The CDR3 is CAWSVGSAFNNEQFF. The DNA sequence is TGTGCCTGGAGTGTCGGCTCGGCCTTTAACAATGAGCAGTTCTTC.